This is a list of T cell receptor beta chains from one sample in a study. Each CDR3 protein is one row after TCRdb ran MiXCR on the 5' RACE reads. The sample has around 52,000 distinct CDR3 sequences, around 26% seen once. The material sequenced was tumor-infiltrating memory CD4+ T cells sorted from the breast tumor. These receptors were collected from a female donor with breast cancer. Each CDR3 is given with its conserved first and last residue. The order of the fields is V gene, clone size, J gene, D gene, CDR3 DNA, CDR3 protein. The D gene is left open where the match is weak. A row's size may be missing; if present it is once, few, many or a size class.

TRBV6-2/TRBV6-3	few	TRBJ1-1	NA	TGTGCCAGCAGTACAACGGACGGGACCTCGAACCTGAACACTGAAGCTTTCTTT	CASSTTDGTSNLNTEAFF
TRBV4-2	NA	TRBJ1-1	NA	TGTGCCAGCAGCCAAGCGGACGAAGCTTTCTTT	CASSQADEAFF
TRBV7-9	NA	TRBJ2-1	TRBD1	TGTGCCAGCAGCTTTGAGAGGGACAGGGGACAGCATGAGCAGTTCTTC	CASSFERDRGQHEQFF
TRBV5-1	once	TRBJ1-1	NA	TGCGCCAGCAGCTTGTTCAGTCTTAACACTGAAGCTTTCTTT	CASSLFSLNTEAFF
TRBV4-1	many	TRBJ1-3	NA	TGCGCCAGCAGCCAACAAGCAGGGGCAAACACCATATATTTT	CASSQQAGANTIYF
TRBV7-9	few	TRBJ1-1	TRBD1	TGTGCCAGCAGCCTTACAGGGGCCTCGGCCCGCAGGGCTTTCTTT	CASSLTGASARRAFF
TRBV6-2/TRBV6-3	NA	TRBJ1-5	NA	TGTGCCAGCACCCTATATGGGGGCAATCAGCCCCAGCATTTT	CASTLYGGNQPQHF
TRBV29-1	NA	TRBJ2-7	NA	TGCAGCGTTGGCGAAGTAAGCCACGAGCAGTACTTC	CSVGEVSHEQYF
TRBV7-2	NA	TRBJ1-3	NA	TGTGCCAGCAGCTTAAGTGGTCTGTCCTCTGGAAACACCATATATTTT	CASSLSGLSSGNTIYF
TRBV28	few	TRBJ2-7	TRBD2	TGTGCCAGCGCAGGACTAGCGGGAGTGCTGAAGGATGAGCAGTACTTC	CASAGLAGVLKDEQYF
TRBV27	NA	TRBJ1-1	NA	TGTGCCAGCAGTTTAAGGGGCCACACTGAAGCTTTCTTT	CASSLRGHTEAFF
TRBV18	few	TRBJ1-1	NA	TGTGCCAGCTCACCAAGGGTATTAGGGGCGAACACTGAAGCTTTCTTT	CASSPRVLGANTEAFF
TRBV28	once	TRBJ1-1	NA	TGTGCCAGCAGTTTAAAGGAGGCTGAAGCTTTCTTT	CASSLKEAEAFF
TRBV15	few	TRBJ2-3	NA	TGTGCCACCAGCAGAGATTCAGTCACAGATACGCAGTATTTT	CATSRDSVTDTQYF
TRBV9	few	TRBJ1-1	NA	TGTGCCAGCAGCGCCGACCCCGAGGGGGAGCGAGCTTTCTTT	CASSADPEGERAFF
TRBV6-5	few	TRBJ1-5	TRBD1	TGTGCCAGCGGGAGGACAGGGGATCAGCCCCAGCATTTT	CASGRTGDQPQHF